Below are 19 T cell receptor beta chains sequenced from a single sample in a study of CD8 T cells in ankylosing spondylitis. Study-wide findings and caveats: One TCR beta motif, made up of 7 or 8 highly homologous variants, appeared characteristic of ankylosing spondylitis blood.

MiXCR was run by TCRdb on the 5' RACE reads, yielding one entry per CDR3 protein. The table has approximately 400,000 distinct CDR3 sequences, roughly 27% seen once. For these TCRs, the target antigens are not known. Sample: blood, either unsorted or a sorted T cell fraction (not recorded which). All receptors derive from a male donor with ankylosing spondylitis.

The CDR3 region has the DNA TGTGCCAGCAGTTTCGCGAGCCGGGGCAACACTGAAGCTTTCTTT. The encoded protein is CASSFASRGNTEAFF. The chain uses TRBV12-3 or TRBV12-4 and TRBJ1-1, with D possibly matching TRBD1 (5 bases). V gave up 3 bases and J gave up 2 bases, with 13 bases separating them. The CDR3 runs to 15 residues.

V gene TRBV10-1 combines with J gene TRBJ2-5, with no clear D. CDR3 size: 13 residues. In germline, CDR1 is WNHNN, CDR2 SYGVQD (reference sequence). Trimming stripped 6 bases from V and 0 bases from J, with 8 bases between. DNA of the CDR3: TGCGCCAGCAGATTGGACCACCAAGAGACCCAGTACTTC. Its translation is CASRLDHQETQYF.

This clonotype was picked up a small number of times. V and J are TRBV7-6 and TRBJ2-3; a possible D gene is TRBD2 (6 bases). Germline V gene lookup returns CDR1 SGHVS and CDR2 FNYEAQ. Trimming took 1 base from V and 1 from J, leaving 12 bases between them. There are 16 residues in the CDR3. The CDR3 DNA sequence: TGTGCCAGCAGCTTAGTAGGCGGGACTGGCACAGATACGCAGTATTTT. Amino acid sequence: CASSLVGGTGTDTQYF. The whole variable domain, filled in from reference TRBV7-6 and TRBJ2-3, reads GAGVSQSPRYKVTKRGQDVALRCDPISGHVSLYWYRQALGQGPEFLTYFNYEAQQDKSGLPNDRFSAERPEGSISTLTIQRTEQRDSAMYRCASSLVGGTGTDTQYFGPGTRLTVL.

The chain is built from TRBV20-1 and TRBJ2-1, with D uncertain. The V end was cut by 3 bases, the J end by 6 bases, with 9 bases between. The CDR3 totals 12 residues. Germline V CDR1 and CDR2: DFQATT, SNEGSKA (reference sequence). Here the CDR3 reads CSASPRPNEQFF. DNA of the CDR3: TGCAGTGCTAGTCCCCGACCCAATGAGCAGTTCTTC.

This clonotype has more than one count but fewer than ten. V and J are TRBV24-1 and TRBJ2-1, with D possibly being TRBD2 (6 bases). Germline V CDR1 and CDR2: KGHDR, SFDVKD. V lost 3 bases, J lost 0 bases, and 11 bases lay in between. This CDR3 is 16 amino acids long. CDR3: CATSDLAPSSYNEQFF. In DNA, the CDR3 is TGTGCCACCAGTGATCTAGCGCCGAGCTCCTACAATGAGCAGTTCTTC.

The chain combines TRBV11-2 with TRBJ2-2; D may be TRBD1 (6 bases). Germline CDR1 SGHAT, CDR2 FQNNGV. CDR3 length: 16 amino acids. The ends were cut back, 5 bases at V and 3 bases at J, with 16 bases in the middle. The CDR3 loop reads CASSGLLQGDTGELFF. CDR3 coding DNA: TGTGCCAGCAGCGGGTTGCTACAGGGTGACACCGGGGAGCTGTTTTTT.

This clonotype was observed a handful of times. V usage is TRBV7-9 and J usage is TRBJ2-1; TRBD2 agrees at 9 bases. Germline V gives CDR1 SEHNR, CDR2 FQNEAQ (reference sequence). V lost 5 bases, J lost 8 bases, and 7 bases stayed unmatched. The CDR3 has 14 amino acids. The CDR3 sequence: CASSGGTSLYEQFF. CDR3 coding DNA: TGTGCCAGCAGCGGCGGGACTAGCCTGTATGAGCAGTTCTTC.

This rearrangement joins TRBV11-2 to TRBJ2-1, with unresolved D. This CDR3 is 15 amino acids long. The germline V gene encodes CDR1 SGHAT and CDR2 FQNNGV. The V end lost 5 bases, the J end lost 0 bases, and 11 bases lay between the germline ends. The CDR3 coding sequence is TGTGCCAGCAGCATGACGGACCGCTCCTACAATGAGCAGTTCTTC. As protein: CASSMTDRSYNEQFF.

The sample holds a few counts of this clonotype. The chain recombines TRBV29-1 with TRBJ2-1; 7 nucleotides line up with TRBD2. Trimming at V came to 0 bases and at J to 8 bases, leaving 13 bases not matched to a gene. The germline V gene has CDR1 SQVTM and CDR2 ANQGSEA. This CDR3 comprises 16 residues. The CDR3 protein is CSVEDRTGGKGYEQFF. The CDR3 DNA reads TGCAGCGTTGAAGATCGAACGGGAGGAAAGGGTTATGAGCAGTTCTTC.

The genes are TRBV7-9 and TRBJ2-7; D gene ambiguous. Germline CDR1 reads SEHNR; CDR2 reads FQNEAQ (reference sequence). The CDR3 is 14 residues long. V was pared by 1 base and J by 2 bases, with 9 bases between. This CDR3 is CASSLDGRPYEQYV. For the CDR3, the DNA is TGTGCCAGCAGCTTAGACGGCAGACCCTACGAGCAGTACGTC.

This clonotype was seen a few times. The V gene is TRBV11-2, the J gene TRBJ2-1; D call uncertain. The CDR3 is made up of 14 amino acids. The germline gives CDR1 SGHAT, CDR2 FQNNGV. V lost 3 bases, J lost 2 bases, and 8 bases lay in between. The CDR3 DNA reads as TGTGCCAGCAGCTTCCCAACCACCTACAATGAGCAGTTCTTC. The encoded protein is CASSFPTTYNEQFF.

J is TRBJ1-5 and V is TRBV20-1; 11 nucleotides match TRBD1. This CDR3 is 15 amino acids long. From germline, CDR1 is DFQATT and CDR2 SNEGSKA (reference sequence). With V trimmed by 1 base and J by 6 bases, 5 bases remained unmatched. The CDR3 region has the DNA TGCAGTGCTAGAGTCTCCGGGACAGGGGGTCAGCCCCAGCATTTT. Its translation is CSARVSGTGGQPQHF.

This clonotype was seen more than once but under ten times. V usage is TRBV11-2 and J usage is TRBJ2-1; the D is unclear. Trimming took off 2 bases at V and 9 bases at J, with 17 bases between the two ends. This CDR3 spans 15 amino acids. Germline V gene lookup returns CDR1 SGHAT and CDR2 FQNNGV. The CDR3 DNA follows: TGTGCCAGCAGCTTAAGGTATGGCAGCAAGGTTGAGCAGTTCTTC. Its protein is CASSLRYGSKVEQFF.

The gene calls are TRBV5-1 and TRBJ1-1; D remains ambiguous. This CDR3 comprises 14 residues. V lost 0 bases, J lost 1 base, and 7 bases lay in between. Germline V lookup: CDR1 SGHRS, CDR2 YFSETQ. CDR3 nucleotide sequence: TGCGCCAGCAGCTTGGCCAAAGCGAACACTGAAGCTTTCTTT. It yields the protein CASSLAKANTEAFF.

This clonotype was recorded a few times. The CDR3 is CSALPQAGTEKLFF. The DNA of the CDR3 is TGCAGTGCTCTGCCCCAGGCAGGGACGGAAAAACTGTTTTTT. This chain uses TRBV20-1 with TRBJ1-4, with D possibly matching TRBD1 (5 bases). CDR1 and CDR2 from the germline V gene are DFQATT and SNEGSKA (reference sequence). The CDR3 loop spans 14 amino acids. Trimming shortened V by 5 bases and J by 8 bases, and 18 bases separated the two germline ends.

The chain joins TRBV11-2 to TRBJ1-2; 9 bases line up with TRBD1. This CDR3 has 14 amino acids. Trimming at V came to 5 bases and at J to 7 bases, leaving 8 bases not matched to a gene. Germline V lookup: CDR1 SGHAT, CDR2 FQNNGV. The DNA for the CDR3 is TGTGCCAGCAGCCCTTCCGGGACAGGGAGTGGCTACACCTTC. This encodes CASSPSGTGSGYTF.

The chain couples TRBV28 to TRBJ1-2, with 8 bases fitting TRBD1. This CDR3 is 18 amino acids long. Unmatched junction bases numbered 15, after V lost 6 bases and J lost 0 bases. Germline lookup yields CDR1 MDHEN and CDR2 SYDVKM. The CDR3 bases are TGTGCCAGCAGAGAACCCAAGGGGACAGGAGCATCTAACTATGGCTACACCTTC. It is translated as CASREPKGTGASNYGYTF.

V usage is TRBV7-9 and J usage is TRBJ2-1, with 8 positions matching TRBD1. V gave up 4 bases and J gave up 7 bases; unmatched junction bases: 6. CDR1 is SEHNR and CDR2 is FQNEAQ in the germline V gene (reference sequence). The CDR3 totals 14 residues. The CDR3 region has the DNA TGTGCCAGCAGCTACCGGACAGGGCGGAATGAGCAGTTCTTC. Translation gives CASSYRTGRNEQFF.

In its sample, this clonotype was seen a few times. This chain links TRBV20-1 with TRBJ2-6, with D unresolved. The CDR3 length is 14 residues. The germline V and J ends were trimmed by 6 bases and 0 bases, with 9 bases remaining between them. Germline V gives CDR1 DFQATT, CDR2 SNEGSKA (reference sequence). The CDR3 DNA is TGCAGTGCCCCTCCCAGCTCTGGGGCCAACGTCCTGACTTTC. Translation: CSAPPSSGANVLTF.